This record covers a single T cell receptor (beta chain). Its antigen is not known. The authors took one heparinised blood draw, averaging approximately 110 mL, from each donor. Of the isolated RNA, all was reverse transcribed, and so the sequenced material was expressed TCRB transcripts. An average of approximately 3.6 million reads was obtained for naive, central memory and regulatory T cell samples. Sequencing used immunoSEQ multiplex PCR; TCRdb keeps in-frame clones, though not all of them. The sample carries almost 350,000 clones, 20% recorded once. The data stem from a study of beta chain features in type 1 diabetes. Study results and caveats: At VDJ recombination sites, type 1 diabetes patients had fewer insertions and more deleted nucleotides. The similarity of naive, central memory and Treg TCRB repertoires appeared greater among patients than among healthy donors.

Trimming took off 0 bases at V and 3 bases at J, with 11 bases between the two ends. The germline gives CDR1 MNHEY, CDR2 SVGAGI. The CDR3 is made up of 15 amino acids. This sequence originates from a woman between 18 and 29 years old in good health. The sample comprised naive CD4+ T cells from blood. This chain links TRBV6-5 with TRBJ1-1; D is perhaps TRBD1 (6 bases). CDR3 protein: CASSYSQGIHTEAFF. The CDR3 bases are TGTGCCAGCAGTTACTCACAGGGCATCCACACTGAAGCTTTCTTT.